Below, 13 T cell receptor beta chains from the same sample are listed, as sequenced in a study of cytomegalovirus exposure and HLA in healthy donors. In the PCR, 60 Vbeta and 13 Jbeta primers were used. Assay: immunoSEQ multiplex PCR; the TCRdb copy retains only in-frame clones and omits some. The table lists 120,000 to 150,000 clones, 60% to 85% of them singletons. The sequenced material came from PBMCs. These receptors were collected from a woman in her thirties or forties in good health and CMV-seropositive.

The chain uses TRBV9 and TRBJ2-1, with 8 positions matching TRBD1. V dropped 3 bases and J dropped 4; count of bases not matched to a gene: 6. Germline CDR1 and CDR2: SGDLS and YYNGEE. There are 15 residues in the CDR3. CDR3 protein: CASSAGQDLYNEQFF. CDR3 bases: TGTGCCAGCAGCGCGGGACAGGACCTATACAATGAGCAGTTCTTC.

This chain connects TRBV5-1 to TRBJ1-2, with TRBD1 identical over 7 bases. V shed 0 bases and J 4 bases; nucleotides not matched to a gene: 9. Germline values: CDR1 SGHRS, CDR2 YFSETQ. CDR3 length: 16 amino acids. DNA for the CDR3: TGCGCCAGCAGCTTGGCCGAGAGGGGGCCGGTCTATGGCTACACCTTC. Its protein product is CASSLAERGPVYGYTF.

The V and J genes are TRBV11-2 and TRBJ2-5; 9 bases match TRBD1. With 4 bases clipped from V and 0 bases from J, the junction kept 6 bases outside the gene matches. Germline CDR1 SGHAT, CDR2 FQNNGV. The CDR3 runs 16 residues. This CDR3 reads CASSSFGTGHQETQYF. The CDR3 coding sequence is TGTGCCAGCAGCTCCTTCGGGACAGGGCACCAAGAGACCCAGTACTTC. The full variable domain, in which reference TRBV11-2 and TRBJ2-5 provide the parts outside the CDR3, is EAGVAQSPRYKIIEKRQSVAFWCNPISGHATLYWYQQILGQGPKLLIQFQNNGVVDDSQLPKDRFSAERLKGVDSTLKIQPAKLEDSAVYLCASSSFGTGHQETQYFGPGTRLLVL.

This chain joins TRBV4-2 and TRBJ2-1; the match to TRBD2 covers 7 bases. Germline loops: CDR1 LGHNA, CDR2 YNFKEQ. Trimming took 8 bases from V and 5 from J; bases not matched to a gene: 6. The CDR3 is 13 residues long. The CDR3 here is CASGLGLNNEQFF. The CDR3 nucleotides read TGTGCCAGCGGACTAGGACTCAACAATGAGCAGTTCTTC.

The chain links TRBV15 to TRBJ1-4; TRBD1 matches at 9 bases. J was trimmed by 3 bases and V by 2 bases; bases with no gene match: 4. Germline V gene lookup returns CDR1 LNHNV and CDR2 YYDKDF (reference sequence). This CDR3 comprises 16 residues. CDR3 residues: CATSRLRTGANEKLFF. The CDR3 region has the DNA TGTGCCACCAGCAGACTTAGGACAGGGGCTAATGAAAAACTGTTTTTT.

The V and J genes are TRBV28 and TRBJ1-1; TRBD1 is a possible D gene (5 bases). V gave up 7 bases and J gave up 11 bases, with 23 bases separating them. From germline, CDR1 is MDHEN and CDR2 SYDVKM. The CDR3 has 14 residues. In nucleotides, the CDR3 is TGTGCCAGCAACCCCGCGGGGGTGGGGAAGTCGGCTTTCTTT. Amino acids: CASNPAGVGKSAFF.

The gene calls are TRBV11-2 and TRBJ2-3; TRBD2 agrees at 13 bases. The CDR3 loop spans 16 amino acids. CDR1 is SGHAT and CDR2 is FQNNGV in the germline V gene. The V segment lost 5 bases and the J segment 2 bases; nucleotides outside the gene matches: 4. CDR3 loop: CASSPGLAGHTDTQYF. DNA of the CDR3: TGTGCCAGCAGCCCGGGACTAGCGGGACACACAGATACGCAGTATTTT.

The chain couples TRBV4-1 to TRBJ2-1; 15 bases agree with TRBD2. The CDR3 consists of 16 residues. Germline lookup yields CDR1 MGHRA and CDR2 YSYEKL. Trimming took 3 bases from V and 6 from J; bases not matched to a gene: 3. CDR3 region: CASSHEGLAGGNEQFF. The CDR3 DNA sequence: TGCGCCAGCAGCCACGAGGGACTAGCGGGAGGCAATGAGCAGTTCTTC.

J is TRBJ2-5 and V is TRBV28, with a tentative D call TRBD2 (6 bases). V was cut by 5 bases and J by 11 bases, with 27 bases left in between. CDR1 is MDHEN, CDR2 SYDVKM, per germline. The CDR3 runs 16 residues. CDR3 protein: CASSKYRGTEVREQYF. The CDR3 bases are TGTGCCAGCAGTAAATACCGAGGGACGGAGGTACGGGAGCAGTACTTC.

The gene calls are TRBV5-1 and TRBJ1-6, with a possible D match to TRBD1 (6 bases). The CDR3 contains 14 residues. V gave up 0 bases and J gave up 10 bases, with 11 bases separating them. Germline CDR1 reads SGHRS; CDR2 reads YFSETQ. The CDR3: CASSLAGEGSPLHF. For the CDR3, the DNA is TGCGCCAGCAGCTTGGCAGGGGAGGGATCACCCCTCCACTTT.

The genes are TRBV6-5 and TRBJ1-4, with D uncertain. The CDR3 spans 15 residues. Germline CDR1 reads MNHEY; CDR2 reads SVGAGI. With 7 bases removed from V and 0 bases from J, the gap between germline ends came to 12 bases. CDR3 amino acids: CASKRRGSTNEKLFF. CDR3 nucleotide sequence: TGTGCCAGCAAAAGACGCGGATCAACTAATGAAAAACTGTTTTTT.

The chain employs TRBV11-1 and TRBJ2-7; D unresolved. V dropped 1 base and J dropped 6 bases, with 13 bases sitting between them. Germline CDR1 and CDR2: SGHAT and FQDESV (reference sequence). This CDR3 contains 14 residues. CDR3 region: CASSLGGVQIEQYF. The CDR3 nucleotides read TGTGCCAGCAGCTTAGGTGGCGTACAGATCGAGCAGTACTTC. The full variable domain, with the rest looked up from reference TRBV11-1 and TRBJ2-7, is EAEVAQSPRYKITEKSQAVAFWCDPISGHATLYWYRQILGQGPELLVQFQDESVVDDSQLPKDRFSAERLKGVDSTLKIQPAELGDSAMYLCASSLGGVQIEQYFGPGTRLTVT.

The chain employs TRBV5-1 and TRBJ1-3; D unclear. The V gene lost 4 bases and the J gene lost 0 bases, with 8 bases spanning the gap. This CDR3 is 14 amino acids long. The germline CDR1 and CDR2 sequences are SGHRS and YFSETQ. CDR3 in amino acids: CASSPGSSGNTIYF. The CDR3, as DNA: TGCGCCAGCAGCCCCGGGTCCTCTGGAAACACCATATATTTT.